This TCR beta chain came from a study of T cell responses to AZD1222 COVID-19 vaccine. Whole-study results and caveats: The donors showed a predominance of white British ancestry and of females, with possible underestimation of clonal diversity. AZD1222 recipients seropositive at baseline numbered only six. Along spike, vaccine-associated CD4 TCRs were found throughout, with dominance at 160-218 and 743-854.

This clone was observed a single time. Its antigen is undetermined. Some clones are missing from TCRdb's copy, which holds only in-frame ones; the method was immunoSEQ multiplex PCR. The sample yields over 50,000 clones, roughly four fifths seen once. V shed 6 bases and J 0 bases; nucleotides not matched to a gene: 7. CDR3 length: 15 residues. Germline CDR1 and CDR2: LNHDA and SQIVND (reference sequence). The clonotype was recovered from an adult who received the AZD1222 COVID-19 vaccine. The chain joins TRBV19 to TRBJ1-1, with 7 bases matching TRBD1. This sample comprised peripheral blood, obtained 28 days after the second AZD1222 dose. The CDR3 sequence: CASRPRDRLNTEAFF. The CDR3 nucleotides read TGTGCCAGTAGACCTCGGGACAGATTGAACACTGAAGCTTTCTTT.